These 23 T cell receptor beta chains were all obtained from the same sample, sequenced in a study of T cells in Graves' hyperthyroidism and ophthalmopathy. RNA transcripts gave rise to amplified TCR beta CDR3 regions. The primer set for the first-round RT-PCR of the TCR CDR3 was HTBI. Each CDR3 protein is one row after TCRdb ran MiXCR on the multiplex PCR reads. In the table there are a few hundred thousand distinct CDR3 sequences, approximately 14% of which are singletons. The sample comprised blood. The source of these receptors is a woman under 30 with Graves' hyperthyroidism that later progressed to Graves' ophthalmopathy.

The genes are TRBV27 and TRBJ2-1; 10 nucleotides line up with TRBD1. From germline, CDR1 is MNHEY and CDR2 SMNVEV (reference sequence). The ends lost 7 bases at V and 4 bases at J; junction bases unmatched: 4. The CDR3 loop spans 14 amino acids. CDR3 DNA sequence: TGTGCCAGCAAATGGGGACAGGGGTACAATGAGCAGTTCTTC. Translating gives CASKWGQGYNEQFF.

This chain connects TRBV20-1 to TRBJ2-5, with 7 bases fitting TRBD2. Per germline, CDR1 DFQATT and CDR2 SNEGSKA (reference sequence). V was pared by 2 bases and J by 5 bases, with 11 bases of the junction left unmatched. CDR3 length equals 15 residues. The CDR3 spells CSARTSGKLWETQYF. The CDR3 nucleotides are TGCAGTGCTAGAACCAGCGGGAAACTATGGGAGACCCAGTACTTC.

This clonotype was seen a few times. V and J are TRBV19 and TRBJ2-7, with D maybe TRBD2 (5 bases). The CDR3 extends over 15 amino acids. In germline, CDR1 is LNHDA, CDR2 SQIVND (reference sequence). V was clipped by 6 bases and J by 2 bases, with 17 bases between them. The CDR3 loop reads CASRPSGDPPYEQYF. The CDR3 DNA sequence: TGTGCCAGTAGACCTTCCGGGGATCCCCCCTACGAGCAGTACTTC.

This clonotype was observed at least ten times. This chain uses TRBV19 with TRBJ1-5; no clear D. Between the trimmed V and J ends, which lost 2 bases and 4 bases, there was a span of 6 bases. CDR1 LNHDA and CDR2 SQIVND come from the germline V gene (reference sequence). This CDR3 region has 13 residues. DNA for the CDR3: TGTGCCAGTAGTATATCTGGTAATCAGCCCCAGCATTTT. This encodes CASSISGNQPQHF.

This clonotype was recorded at least ten times. The chain couples TRBV7-2 to TRBJ2-3; the D is unclear. V dropped 0 bases and J dropped 4 bases, with 5 bases sitting between them. CDR3 length equals 13 residues. The germline CDR1 and CDR2 sequences are SGHTA and FQGNSA. The CDR3 here is CASSLASADTQYF. For the CDR3, the DNA is TGTGCCAGCAGCTTAGCGTCGGCAGATACGCAGTATTTT.

This clonotype has a count of ten or more. The rearrangement links TRBV3-1 to TRBJ2-7; D remains ambiguous. Germline values: CDR1 LGHDT, CDR2 YNNKEL (reference sequence). The V gene lost 3 bases and the J gene lost 3 bases, with 6 bases spanning the gap. CDR3 length equals 12 residues. CDR3 DNA sequence: TGTGCCAGCAGCCATACCGGCTACGAGCAGTACTTC. Translated, it gives CASSHTGYEQYF.

This sequence joins TRBV27 and TRBJ2-3, with 8 positions matching TRBD1. With 4 bases clipped from V and 2 bases from J, the junction kept 8 bases outside the gene matches. This CDR3 is built from 16 residues. CDR1 is MNHEY and CDR2 is SMNVEV in the germline V gene (reference sequence). Written as DNA, the CDR3 is TGTGCCAGCAGTTCGAGGGACAGGTCCTACACAGATACGCAGTATTTT. Its translation is CASSSRDRSYTDTQYF.

This clonotype has ten or more counts. The chain employs TRBV28 and TRBJ2-7; TRBD2 might be the D (6 bases). Deletions cut 8 bases from V and 4 bases from J, with 30 bases between. The CDR3 has 18 amino acids. CDR1 MDHEN and CDR2 SYDVKM come from the germline V gene. The CDR3 coding sequence is TGTGCCAGCCTACCCGCACACCCTGCTATAGCGGATTCTTACGAGCAGTACTTC. This encodes CASLPAHPAIADSYEQYF.

Concerning this clonotype itself: A much larger clone sits a single nucleotide away, making a read error possible. This chain joins TRBV6-1 and TRBJ2-7; no firm D call. CDR3 length: 11 residues. V lost 5 bases and J 3 bases, leaving 5 bases between the germline ends. Germline V gives CDR1 MNHNS, CDR2 SASEGT. CDR3 sequence (DNA): TGTGCCAGCAGTAAAAACTACGAGCAGTACTTC. It yields the protein CASSKNYEQYF.

J is TRBJ1-4 and V is TRBV6-6, with D maybe TRBD1 (5 bases). The V end lost 2 bases, the J end lost 5 bases, and 15 bases lay between the germline ends. Germline assignment: CDR1 MNHNY and CDR2 SVGAGI (reference sequence). The CDR3 is 16 amino acids. In DNA form, the CDR3 reads TGTGCCAGCAGTTACACCGGTGGGGACGGCAATGAAAAACTGTTTTTT. Translating gives CASSYTGGDGNEKLFF.

There are many counts of this clonotype. The V and J genes are TRBV28 and TRBJ2-5; tentative D call: TRBD1 (6 bases). Between the trimmed V and J ends, which lost 6 bases and 4 bases, there was a span of 15 bases. This CDR3 has 14 residues. CDR1 MDHEN and CDR2 SYDVKM come from the germline V gene. The CDR3 region has the DNA TGTGCCAGCAGCCCTACAGGGCTACTAGAGACCCAGTACTTC. This translates into CASSPTGLLETQYF.

Ten or more counts support this clonotype. The V and J genes are TRBV27 and TRBJ2-5, with D perhaps being TRBD1 or TRBD2 (6 bases each). Trimming shortened V by 5 bases and J by 7 bases, and 11 bases separated the two germline ends. Looked up from germline, CDR1 is MNHEY and CDR2 is SMNVEV (reference sequence). CDR3 length equals 12 residues. For the CDR3, the DNA is TGTGCCAGCAGTCGGGGGCCGGGGACCCAGTACTTC. Amino acid sequence: CASSRGPGTQYF.

This clonotype turned up a few times. The V gene is TRBV12-3 or TRBV12-4, the J gene TRBJ1-5; the D gene is possibly TRBD1 (6 bases). The ends were cut back, 3 bases at V and 7 bases at J, with 13 bases in the middle. The CDR3 totals 14 residues. CDR3 nucleotides: TGTGCCAGCAGTTTGGTGGGGGCAGGACAGCCCCAGCATTTT. Protein: CASSLVGAGQPQHF.

This clonotype was recorded a few times. V is TRBV19 and J is TRBJ1-4; 8 bases align to TRBD1. From germline, CDR1 is LNHDA and CDR2 SQIVND (reference sequence). The V and J ends lost 6 bases and 5 bases, in that order; junction bases with no gene match: 5. This CDR3 has 14 amino acids. CDR3 nucleotide sequence: TGTGCCAGTAGGCGCGGACAGGGAAATGAAAAACTGTTTTTT. Its protein is CASRRGQGNEKLFF.

This clonotype was observed many times. The V gene is TRBV28, the J gene TRBJ2-5; no definite D call. The CDR3 spans 15 residues. Germline V CDR1 and CDR2: MDHEN, SYDVKM. Trimming stripped 4 bases from V and 0 bases from J, with 12 bases between. The CDR3 nucleotides read TGTGCCAGCAGTTCCCACATGGACGACCAAGAGACCCAGTACTTC. Translating gives CASSSHMDDQETQYF.

This clonotype was seen ten or more times. The CDR3 DNA sequence: TGTGCCAGCTCACCAGAGGCCTTGAACACTGAAGCTTTCTTT. Amino acids: CASSPEALNTEAFF. This chain links TRBV18 with TRBJ1-1; D unresolved. V lost 2 bases and J lost 0, with 7 bases in between. Germline assignment: CDR1 KGHSH and CDR2 LQKENI. The CDR3 consists of 14 residues.

In this sample, this clonotype turned up many times. The chain uses TRBV28 and TRBJ2-4; tentatively, D is TRBD1 (6 bases). The ends were cut back, 6 bases at V and 8 bases at J, with 20 bases in the middle. This CDR3 has 15 amino acids. From germline, CDR1 is MDHEN and CDR2 SYDVKM. The DNA of the CDR3 is TGTGCCAGCAGCCCGTCCAGGGGACAACTCGACATTCAGTACTTC. Its protein product is CASSPSRGQLDIQYF.

The gene calls are TRBV27 and TRBJ1-6; D uncertain. This CDR3 contains 12 residues. CDR1 and CDR2 from the germline V gene are MNHEY and SMNVEV (reference sequence). The germline V and J ends were trimmed by 5 bases and 10 bases, with 9 bases remaining between them. Here the CDR3 DNA reads TGTGCCAGCAGTCTCAGAGGGTCACCCCTCCACTTT. Translating gives CASSLRGSPLHF.

This clonotype was counted at least ten times. This chain uses TRBV28 with TRBJ1-2; D unresolved. V was trimmed by 6 bases and J by 5 bases, leaving 19 bases between them. This CDR3 contains 15 residues. Germline V gives CDR1 MDHEN, CDR2 SYDVKM. Written as DNA, the CDR3 is TGTGCCAGCAGCCCACCACAAACGGAGCGGTATGGCTACACCTTC. This gives the protein CASSPPQTERYGYTF.

The CDR3 DNA reads as TGTGCCATCAGTGAGCTAGCGGGGAGGACACAACGAGAGACCCAGTACTTC. It is translated as CAISELAGRTQRETQYF. The genes are TRBV10-3 and TRBJ2-5, with 9 bases identical to TRBD2. The CDR3 has 17 residues. Trimming at V came to 2 bases and at J to 4 bases, leaving 11 bases not matched to a gene. The germline gives CDR1 ENHRY, CDR2 SYGVKD.

The sample holds many counts of this clonotype. V is TRBV6-1 and J is TRBJ2-3; 7 nucleotides align to TRBD1. V trimming: 7 bases; J trimming: 6 bases; junction bases outside the gene matches: 7. This CDR3 contains 13 residues. Germline V CDR1 and CDR2: MNHNS, SASEGT. CDR3 sequence reads: CASIKTGVDTQYF. The CDR3 region has the DNA TGTGCCAGCATTAAAACAGGGGTGGATACGCAGTATTTT.

This clonotype was seen a handful of times. The rearrangement uses TRBV9 and TRBJ2-2; 8 bases map to TRBD1. V was pared by 9 bases and J by 2 bases, with 9 bases of the junction left unmatched. The CDR3 spans 15 residues. In germline, CDR1 is SGDLS, CDR2 YYNGEE. The CDR3 DNA sequence: TGTGCCACCTTCCTGACAGGGGTAAACACCGGGGAGCTGTTTTTT. This sequence encodes CATFLTGVNTGELFF.

In its sample, this clonotype was seen a few times. The V call is TRBV6-2 or TRBV6-3, the J call TRBJ2-5; 11 bases fit TRBD1. Trimming removed 6 bases from V and 5 bases from J; junction bases left unmatched: 8. CDR1 and CDR2 (germline): MNHEY, SVGEGT. There are 15 residues in the CDR3. Written as DNA, the CDR3 is TGTGCCAGCAGCACGGGACAGGGGGATGCGGAGACCCAGTACTTC. Protein: CASSTGQGDAETQYF.